This TCR beta chain was identified in a study of PD-1 blockade in classical Hodgkin lymphoma (dated by TCRdb to the early 2020s). Regarding the complete study: To define a peripheral blood immune signature of response to PD-1 blockade in classical Hodgkin lymphoma, the study combined TCR beta sequencing with CyTOF. Broader findings and caveats from the paper: Baseline TCR diversity was reported as lower in newly diagnosed patients than in healthy donors, and lower still in relapsed/refractory patients. The study was limited to a single clinical trial cohort, and causes of repertoire differences, possibly disease activity or prior therapy, remained undefined.

What this sample's time point label stands for: newly diagnosed, previously untreated cHL patient sample. To serve as a comparison group for the relapsed/refractory trial patients, PBMCs were sequenced from patients with newly diagnosed, previously untreated classical Hodgkin lymphoma. Peripheral blood was collected in 8 mL Vacutainer Cell Preparation Tubes, from which PBMCs were isolated by centrifugation and then cryopreserved. Comment on this clone: The target of this receptor is not known. Base qualities are not at hand, and no much larger clone is one base apart.

CDR1 SEHNR and CDR2 FQNEAQ are derived from the germline V gene (reference sequence). Between the V and J ends, shortened by 4 bases and 3 bases respectively, the junction contains 4 bases. The cysteine opens and the phenylalanine closes a CDR3 of 11 amino acids. Kept here is only the CDR3 DNA, which spans 33 bases and is read in frame from base 1. Genomic DNA was isolated using the Qiagen DNeasy kit from unsorted PBMCs as well as from negatively selected CD4+ and CD8+ fractions. TCR beta CDR3 regions were amplified by immunoSEQ multiplex PCR using primers annealing to V and J segments. A synthetic immune receptor repertoire was used to minimize amplification bias, and any remaining bias was removed computationally after sequencing. The paper's processing steps were these. Custom Python scripts were used to quantify repertoire diversity as the Shannon entropy index. The unsorted, CD4+ and CD8+ repertoires were each analyzed separately, with the exception of combined analyses, where CD4+ and CD8+ sequences were merged in silico. TCRdb holds this immuneACCESS table with in-frame rearrangements only. Some clones are missing; in checked studies, unresolved V genes explain under half, and the rest has no known cause. Clonal size and the V and J genes are those of that table, whereas D and trimming came from the DNA. In this sample the table shows under 80,000 clones, over 90% of which occur a single time. Approximately 2.5% of the sample rests with the top ten.

This sequence uses TRBV7-9 and TRBJ2-7, with the D gene not confidently named. The sequence derives from a human donor with classical Hodgkin lymphoma. The specimen sequenced was peripheral blood mononuclear cells (PBMCs). The CDR3 sequence is CASSSDYEQYF. The nucleotide sequence reads as follows: TGTGCCAGCAGCTCGGACTACGAGCAGTACTTC.